These 2 T cell receptor beta chains share one sample of origin, sequenced in a study of blood T cell repertoires in COVID-19. TCRdb's copy holds only in-frame clones and misses some; the assay was immunoSEQ multiplex PCR. The repertoire consists of under 200,000 clones, with approximately 90% occurring once and the leading ten covering approximately 0.77%. Sequenced material: PBMCs or T cells enriched from blood (not recorded which). The receptor set was obtained from a woman aged 18-29 years who had recovered from COVID-19.

V gene TRBV7-3 combines with J gene TRBJ2-7; 7 bases map to TRBD2. Trimming cost V 1 base and J 1 base; bases outside gene matches: 4. The CDR3 covers 15 residues. Germline lookup yields CDR1 SGHTA and CDR2 FQGTGA. CDR3 coding DNA: TGTGCCAGCAGCTTAAGGGGAGCGGGGTCCTACGAGCAGTACTTC. Translation: CASSLRGAGSYEQYF.

This sequence joins TRBV9 and TRBJ1-5; no clear D. From germline, CDR1 is SGDLS and CDR2 YYNGEE. This CDR3 is 14 amino acids long. The V gene lost 0 bases and the J gene lost 0 bases, with 4 bases spanning the gap. The CDR3 loop reads CASSVGVSNQPQHF. Here the CDR3 DNA reads TGTGCCAGCAGCGTAGGAGTTAGCAATCAGCCCCAGCATTTT.